A single T cell receptor beta chain is shown here with its context. The target antigen is unknown. Assay: immunoSEQ multiplex PCR; the TCRdb copy retains only in-frame clones and omits some. The sample yields about 65,000 clones, roughly four fifths seen once. As for time point: week 35, safety follow-up. The content of each vaccine dose was 300 ug of mutant IDH1 20-mer peptide, and topical imiquimod accompanied it. This record belongs to a study of a mutant IDH1 vaccine in newly diagnosed glioma. About the research overall: Commencement of vaccination occurred 4-6 weeks following radiotherapy alone, or concurrently with temozolomide cycles. Week 47 marked visit V13, whereas week 35 marked visit V12.

CDR1 is LGHNA and CDR2 is YSLEER in the germline V gene. After removal of 0 bases from V and 7 bases from J, the junction contained 7 bases not matched to a gene. The CDR3 totals 16 residues. Study results and caveats: In 80% to 95% of patients, immune responses induced by the vaccine occurred.

The chain employs TRBV4-3 and TRBJ2-3, with TRBD2 matching over 10 bases. The sequencing here drew on PBMCs, taken from a glioma patient whose treatment included an IDH1 peptide vaccine. The sequence came from a man aged 40-55 years with glioma. The CDR3 here is CASSQDLAGVPNTQYF. The CDR3 DNA is TGCGCCAGCAGCCAAGATCTAGCGGGAGTACCTAATACGCAGTATTTT.